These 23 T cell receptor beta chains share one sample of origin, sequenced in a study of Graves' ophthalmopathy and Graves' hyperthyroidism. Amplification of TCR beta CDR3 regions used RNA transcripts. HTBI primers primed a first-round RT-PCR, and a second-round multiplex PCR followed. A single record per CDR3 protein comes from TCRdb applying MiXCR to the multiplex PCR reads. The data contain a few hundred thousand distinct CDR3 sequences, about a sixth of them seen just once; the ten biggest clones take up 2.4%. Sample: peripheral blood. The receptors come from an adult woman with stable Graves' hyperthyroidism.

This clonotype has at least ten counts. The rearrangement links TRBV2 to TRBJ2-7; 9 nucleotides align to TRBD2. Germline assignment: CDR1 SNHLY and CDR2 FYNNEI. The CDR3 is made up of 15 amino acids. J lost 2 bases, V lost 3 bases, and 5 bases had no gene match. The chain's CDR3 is CASSDRLAGTYEQYF. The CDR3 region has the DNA TGTGCCAGCAGTGATCGCCTAGCGGGGACCTACGAGCAGTACTTC. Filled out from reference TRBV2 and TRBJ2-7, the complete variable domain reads EPEVTQTPSHQVTQMGQEVILRCVPISNHLYFYWYRQILGQKVEFLVSFYNNEISEKSEIFDDQFSVERPDGSNFTLKIRSTKLEDSAMYFCASSDRLAGTYEQYFGPGTRLTVT.

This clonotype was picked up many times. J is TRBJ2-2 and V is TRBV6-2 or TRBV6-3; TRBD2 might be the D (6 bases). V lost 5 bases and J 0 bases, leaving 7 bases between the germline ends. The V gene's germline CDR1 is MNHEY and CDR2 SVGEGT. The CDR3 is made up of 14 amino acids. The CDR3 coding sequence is TGTGCCAGCAGTCTAGCGTCGAACACCGGGGAGCTGTTTTTT. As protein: CASSLASNTGELFF.

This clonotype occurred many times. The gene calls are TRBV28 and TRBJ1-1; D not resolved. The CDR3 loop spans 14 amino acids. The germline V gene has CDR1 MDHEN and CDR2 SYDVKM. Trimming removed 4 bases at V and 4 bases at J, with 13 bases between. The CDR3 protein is CASSSPGITTEAFF. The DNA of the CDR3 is TGTGCCAGCAGTTCTCCCGGGATTACCACTGAAGCTTTCTTT.

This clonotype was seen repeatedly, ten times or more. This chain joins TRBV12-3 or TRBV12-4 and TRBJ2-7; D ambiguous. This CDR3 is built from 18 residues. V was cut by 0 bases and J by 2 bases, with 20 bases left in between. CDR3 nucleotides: TGTGCCAGCAGTTTAGCGAGTGTTGGGTTACAGAGAACCTACGAGCAGTACTTC. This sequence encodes CASSLASVGLQRTYEQYF.

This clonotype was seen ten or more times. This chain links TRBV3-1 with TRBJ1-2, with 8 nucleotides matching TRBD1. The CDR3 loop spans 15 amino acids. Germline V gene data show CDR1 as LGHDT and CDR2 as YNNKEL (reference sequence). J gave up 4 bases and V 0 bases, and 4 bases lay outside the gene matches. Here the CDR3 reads CASSQEFTGGYGYTF. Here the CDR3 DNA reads TGTGCCAGCAGCCAAGAATTTACAGGGGGCTATGGCTACACCTTC. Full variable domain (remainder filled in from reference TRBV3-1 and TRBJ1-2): DTAVSQTPKYLVTQMGNDKSIKCEQNLGHDTMYWYKQDSKKFLKIMFSYNNKELIINETVPNRFSPKSPDKAHLNLHINSLELGDSAVYFCASSQEFTGGYGYTFGSGTRLTVV.

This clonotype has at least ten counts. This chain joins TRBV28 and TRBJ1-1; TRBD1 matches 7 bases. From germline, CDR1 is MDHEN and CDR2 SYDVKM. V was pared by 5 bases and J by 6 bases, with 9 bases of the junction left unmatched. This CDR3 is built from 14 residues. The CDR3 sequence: CASSPGTAGAEAFF. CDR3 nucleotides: TGTGCCAGCAGTCCCGGGACAGCTGGAGCTGAAGCTTTCTTT.

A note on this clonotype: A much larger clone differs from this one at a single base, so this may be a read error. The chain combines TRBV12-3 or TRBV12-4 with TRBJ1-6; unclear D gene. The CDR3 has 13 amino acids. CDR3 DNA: TGTGCCAGCAGTTTGCGCGGGGAGTCACACCTCCACTTT. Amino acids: CASSLRGESHLHF.

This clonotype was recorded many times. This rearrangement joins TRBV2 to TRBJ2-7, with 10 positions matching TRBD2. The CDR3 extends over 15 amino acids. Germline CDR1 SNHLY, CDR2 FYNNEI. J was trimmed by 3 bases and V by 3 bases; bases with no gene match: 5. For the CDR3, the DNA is TGTGCCAGCAGTGATCTTTCTAGCGGGAGCTACGAGCAGTACTTC. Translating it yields CASSDLSSGSYEQYF.

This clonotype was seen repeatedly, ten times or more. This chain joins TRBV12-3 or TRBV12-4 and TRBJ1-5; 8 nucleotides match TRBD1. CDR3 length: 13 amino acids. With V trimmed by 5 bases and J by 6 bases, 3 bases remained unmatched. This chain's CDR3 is CASSVQGGQPQHF. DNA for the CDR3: TGTGCCAGCAGTGTACAGGGGGGTCAGCCCCAGCATTTT.

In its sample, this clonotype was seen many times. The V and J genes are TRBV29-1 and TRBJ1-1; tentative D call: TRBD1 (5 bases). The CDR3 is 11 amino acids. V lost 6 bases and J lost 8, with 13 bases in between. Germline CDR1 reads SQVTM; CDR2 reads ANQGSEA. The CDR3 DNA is TGCAGCGTCGAGGGTCGGGACGAAGCTTTCTTT. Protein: CSVEGRDEAFF. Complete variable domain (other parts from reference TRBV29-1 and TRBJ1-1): SAVISQKPSRDICQRGTSLTIQCQVDSQVTMMFWYRQQPGQSLTLIATANQGSEATYESGFVIDKFPISRPNLTFSTLTVSNMSPEDSSIYLCSVEGRDEAFFGQGTRLTVV.

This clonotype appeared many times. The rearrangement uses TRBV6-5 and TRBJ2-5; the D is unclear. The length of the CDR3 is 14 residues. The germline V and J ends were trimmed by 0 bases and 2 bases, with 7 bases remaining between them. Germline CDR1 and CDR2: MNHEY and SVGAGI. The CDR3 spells CASSYSLLQETQYF. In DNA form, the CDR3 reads TGTGCCAGCAGTTACTCCCTGCTTCAAGAGACCCAGTACTTC.

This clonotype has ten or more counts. CDR3 in amino acids: CASLPQGLGGEQYF. The CDR3, as DNA: TGTGCCAGCCTACCCCAGGGACTAGGGGGCGAGCAGTACTTC. V gene TRBV28 combines with J gene TRBJ2-7; 8 bases fit TRBD2. CDR1 and CDR2 (germline): MDHEN, SYDVKM. J gave up 6 bases and V 8 bases, and 12 bases lay outside the gene matches. The CDR3 consists of 14 residues.

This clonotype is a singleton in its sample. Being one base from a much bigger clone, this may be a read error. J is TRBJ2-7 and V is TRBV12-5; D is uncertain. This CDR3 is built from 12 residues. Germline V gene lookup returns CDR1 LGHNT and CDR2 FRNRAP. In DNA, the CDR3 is TGTGCTAGTGGTTTGCTGCCCTACGAGCTGTACTTC. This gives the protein CASGLLPYELYF. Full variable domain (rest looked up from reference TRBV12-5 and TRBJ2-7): DARVTQTPRHKVTEMGQEVTMRCQPILGHNTVFWYRQTMMQGLELLAYFRNRAPLDDSGMPKDRFSAEMPDATLATLKIQPSEPRDSAVYFCASGLLPYELYFGPGTRLTVT.

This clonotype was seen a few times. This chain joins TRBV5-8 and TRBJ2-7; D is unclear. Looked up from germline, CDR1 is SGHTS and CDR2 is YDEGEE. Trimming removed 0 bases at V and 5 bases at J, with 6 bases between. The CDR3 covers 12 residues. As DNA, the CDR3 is TGTGCCAGCAGCTTGGAGTTCCACGAGCAGTACTTC. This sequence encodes CASSLEFHEQYF.

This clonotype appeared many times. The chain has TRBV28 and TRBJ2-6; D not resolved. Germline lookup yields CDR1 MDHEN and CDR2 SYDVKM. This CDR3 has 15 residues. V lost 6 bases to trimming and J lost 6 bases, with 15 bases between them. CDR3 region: CASSKLVVKANVLTF. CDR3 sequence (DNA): TGTGCCAGCAGCAAACTGGTTGTAAAGGCCAACGTCCTGACTTTC.

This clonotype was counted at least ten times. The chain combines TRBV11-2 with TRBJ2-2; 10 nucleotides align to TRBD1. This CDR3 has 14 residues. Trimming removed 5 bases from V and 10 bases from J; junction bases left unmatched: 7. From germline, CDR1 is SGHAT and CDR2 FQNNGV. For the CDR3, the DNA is TGTGCCAGCAGCCGGGACAGGGGAAGCGAGGAGCTGTTTTTT. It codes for CASSRDRGSEELFF.

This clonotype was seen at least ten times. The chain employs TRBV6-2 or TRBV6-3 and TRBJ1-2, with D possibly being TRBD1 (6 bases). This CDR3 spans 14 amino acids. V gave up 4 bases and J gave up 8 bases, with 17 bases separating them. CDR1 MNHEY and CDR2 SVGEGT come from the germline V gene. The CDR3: CASSSFGGASGYTF. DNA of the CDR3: TGTGCCAGCAGTTCCTTTGGGGGCGCTTCCGGCTACACCTTC.

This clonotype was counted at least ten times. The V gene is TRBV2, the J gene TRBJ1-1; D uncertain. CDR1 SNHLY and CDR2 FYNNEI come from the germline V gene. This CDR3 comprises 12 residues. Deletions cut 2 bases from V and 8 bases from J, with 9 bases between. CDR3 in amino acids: CASSETLDEAFF. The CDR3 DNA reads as TGTGCCAGCAGTGAAACTCTGGACGAAGCTTTCTTT.

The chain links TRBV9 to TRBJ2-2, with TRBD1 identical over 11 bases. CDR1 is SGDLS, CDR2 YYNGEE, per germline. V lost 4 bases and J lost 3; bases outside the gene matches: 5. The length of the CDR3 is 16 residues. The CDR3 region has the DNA TGTGCCAGCAGCCCGAAGGGACAGGGGGACACCGGGGAGCTGTTTTTT. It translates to CASSPKGQGDTGELFF.

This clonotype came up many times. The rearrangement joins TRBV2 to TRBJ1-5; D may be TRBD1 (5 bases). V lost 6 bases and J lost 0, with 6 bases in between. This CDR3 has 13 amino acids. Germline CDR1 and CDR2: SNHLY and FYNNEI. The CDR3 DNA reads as TGTGCCAGCAGACAGGATAGCAATCAGCCCCAGCATTTT. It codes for CASRQDSNQPQHF.

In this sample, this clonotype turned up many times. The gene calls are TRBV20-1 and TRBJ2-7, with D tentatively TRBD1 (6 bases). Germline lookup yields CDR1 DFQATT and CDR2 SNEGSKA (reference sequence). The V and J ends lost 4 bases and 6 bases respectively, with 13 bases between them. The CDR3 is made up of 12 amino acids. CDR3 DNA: TGCAGTGCTAAGTACAGGGTAGGCGAGCAGTACTTC. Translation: CSAKYRVGEQYF.

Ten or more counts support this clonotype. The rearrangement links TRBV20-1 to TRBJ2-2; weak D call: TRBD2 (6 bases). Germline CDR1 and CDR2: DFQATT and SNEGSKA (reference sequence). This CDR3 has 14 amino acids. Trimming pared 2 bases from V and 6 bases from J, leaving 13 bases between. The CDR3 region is CSARYAGRSGELFF. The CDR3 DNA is TGCAGTGCTAGATATGCGGGACGGTCCGGGGAGCTGTTTTTT.

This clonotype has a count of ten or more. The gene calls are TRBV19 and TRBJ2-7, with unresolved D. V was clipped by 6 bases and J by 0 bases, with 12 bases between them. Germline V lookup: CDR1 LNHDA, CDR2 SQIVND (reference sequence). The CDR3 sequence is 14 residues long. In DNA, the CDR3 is TGTGCCAGTAGCCTAACAGCCTACTCCTACGAGCAGTACTTC. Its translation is CASSLTAYSYEQYF. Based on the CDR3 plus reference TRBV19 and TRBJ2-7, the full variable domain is DGGITQSPKYLFRKEGQNVTLSCEQNLNHDAMYWYRQDPGQGLRLIYYSQIVNDFQKGDIAEGYSVSREKKESFPLTVTSAQKNPTAFYLCASSLTAYSYEQYFGPGTRLTVT.